One and the same sample provided the 14 T cell receptor beta chains below, sequenced in a study of molecular identifiers for immune sequencing clone quantification (dated by TCRdb to between 2017 and 2018). Preparation of the library involved PCR. Instrument on record: Illumina HiSeq 4000. Clones were called with MiXCR by TCRdb after fastp trimmed the public reads at Q25, and only in-frame beta chains were retained. Each CDR3 protein appears once, grouped with its most common genes and DNA. In all, the sample holds over 600,000 distinct CDR3 sequences, and about 20% of those were seen once. Roughly 0.9% of the sample is held by the ten biggest clonotypes. The sequenced sample was naive CD8+ T cells from blood, with Jurkat cell RNA spiked in. The cell subset or site label on this specimen signifies: FACS-sorted CD8+CD4-CCR7+CD45RA+ naive T cells. The receptors were gathered from a human donor in good health. Some libraries in this study had Jurkat cell RNA spiked in.

This clonotype was seen at least ten times. The V call is TRBV30, the J call TRBJ1-1; D is undetermined. Trimming left V 0 bases short and J 0 bases short, with 14 bases between. Germline V gene data show CDR1 as GTSNPN and CDR2 as SVGIG (reference sequence). This CDR3 spans 16 amino acids. The CDR3 spells CAWSVEVGRLNTEAFF. As DNA, the CDR3 is TGTGCCTGGAGTGTAGAGGTCGGCAGACTGAACACTGAAGCTTTCTTT.

At least ten counts were recorded for this clonotype. The genes are TRBV21-1 and TRBJ1-2. TRBV21-1 is termed a pseudogene. The CDR3 extends over 14 amino acids. CDR3 amino acids: CASSKRTVNYGYTF. CDR3 nucleotide sequence: TGTGCCAGCAGCAAAAGGACAGTTAACTATGGCTACACCTTC.

This clonotype showed up many times. The V and J genes are TRBV7-9 and TRBJ1-1, with D perhaps TRBD1 (6 bases). The germline CDR1 and CDR2 sequences are SEHNR and FQNEAQ (reference sequence). The CDR3 runs to 14 residues. The V end was cut by 1 base, the J end by 4 bases, with 10 bases between. Here the CDR3 reads CASSLDRVATEAFF. CDR3 DNA sequence: TGTGCCAGCAGCTTAGACAGGGTGGCCACTGAAGCTTTCTTT.

This chain links TRBV27 with TRBJ2-1; 10 positions agree with TRBD2. The CDR3 totals 16 residues. V dropped 5 bases and J dropped 8; count of bases not matched to a gene: 12. Germline-derived CDR1 and CDR2 are MNHEY and SMNVEV (reference sequence). CDR3 DNA: TGTGCCAGCAGTCTGGCCGGAGCGGGAGGGCCCGATGAGCAGTTCTTC. Residues: CASSLAGAGGPDEQFF.

This clonotype was found many times. The rearrangement uses TRBV21-1 and TRBJ1-5; the table's D call, TRBD1, was not checked against the DNA. TRBV21-1 is a recognized pseudogene. This CDR3 comprises 15 residues. The CDR3 here is CASSNRKGFGQPQHF. CDR3 nucleotide sequence: TGTGCCAGCAGCAATCGGAAGGGGTTTGGTCAGCCCCAGCATTTT.

A word on this clonotype: One base away lies a much larger clone, so this may be a sequencing read error. The chain has TRBV12-3 or TRBV12-4 and TRBJ2-2; D not certain. The V gene lost 6 bases and the J gene lost 4 bases, with 18 bases spanning the gap. This CDR3 comprises 16 residues. CDR3 nucleotides: TGTGCCAGCAGGCACTGGGGATACGAGAGCACCGGGGAGCTGTTTTTT. Its protein product is CASRHWGYESTGELFF.

This clonotype was seen a handful of times. The gene calls are TRBV12-3 or TRBV12-4 and TRBJ2-1; TRBD2 agrees at 10 bases. The junction had 13 bases not matched to a gene; V was cut back by 2 bases and J by 9 bases. This CDR3 comprises 17 residues. The CDR3 reads CASSLSHRLAGVSEQFF. DNA of the CDR3: TGTGCCAGCAGTTTAAGTCATCGGCTAGCGGGAGTCAGTGAGCAGTTCTTC.

This clonotype was recorded a few times. The gene calls are TRBV5-6 and TRBJ2-2; D call uncertain. The CDR3 totals 14 residues. Between the trimmed V and J ends, which lost 3 bases and 4 bases, there was a span of 10 bases. CDR1 and CDR2 from the germline V gene are SGHDT and YYEEEE. Written as DNA, the CDR3 is TGTGCCAGCAGCTCCCGGTCGTTCACCGGGGAGCTGTTTTTT. Translation: CASSSRSFTGELFF.

This clonotype was observed many times. The chain links TRBV13 to TRBJ2-7; no clear D gene. Trimming pared 5 bases from V and 6 bases from J, leaving 14 bases between. The germline CDR1 and CDR2 sequences are PRHDT and FYEKMQ (reference sequence). CDR3 size: 13 residues. The CDR3 sequence is CASSQFYPGEQYF. CDR3 sequence (DNA): TGTGCCAGCAGCCAGTTCTATCCAGGCGAGCAGTACTTC.

This clonotype has only a few counts. The J gene is TRBJ2-5, the V gene TRBV7-9, with TRBD2 as a possible D gene (6 bases). V lost 4 bases and J 4 bases, leaving 16 bases between the germline ends. Germline assignment: CDR1 SEHNR and CDR2 FQNEAQ (reference sequence). The CDR3 is 15 residues long. The CDR3: CASSYPYGSGETQYF. In DNA form, the CDR3 reads TGTGCCAGCAGCTACCCTTACGGGAGCGGAGAGACCCAGTACTTC.

The rearrangement links TRBV2 to TRBJ2-1; D possibly matches TRBD1 or TRBD2 (5 bases each). V gave up 11 bases and J gave up 0 bases, with 20 bases separating them. CDR1 SNHLY and CDR2 FYNNEI come from the germline V gene. The CDR3 has 16 amino acids. CDR3: CADTGRGADSYNEQFF. CDR3 bases: TGTGCCGACACGGGTAGAGGGGCGGACTCCTACAATGAGCAGTTCTTC.

In this sample, this clonotype turned up many times. The J gene is TRBJ2-7, the V gene TRBV20-1, with 12 positions matching TRBD2. J gave up 2 bases and V 4 bases, and 9 bases lay outside the gene matches. The CDR3 runs 16 residues. Germline V gene lookup returns CDR1 DFQATT and CDR2 SNEGSKA (reference sequence). CDR3 sequence: CSAKGLAGPPTYEQYF. The CDR3 region has the DNA TGCAGTGCTAAGGGACTAGCGGGTCCACCTACCTACGAGCAGTACTTC.

This clonotype was seen repeatedly, ten times or more. The V and J genes are TRBV24-1 and TRBJ2-1, with D possibly TRBD2 on 6 matching bases. This CDR3 is built from 15 residues. V lost 6 bases and J 4 bases, leaving 15 bases between the germline ends. The germline gives CDR1 KGHDR, CDR2 SFDVKD. The chain's CDR3 is CATSFGTAPYNEQFF. In nucleotides, the CDR3 is TGTGCCACCAGTTTCGGGACTGCCCCGTACAATGAGCAGTTCTTC.

This clonotype occurred a few times. The chain uses TRBV19 and TRBJ1-1; D remains ambiguous. Trimming stripped 3 bases from V and 2 bases from J, with 7 bases between. Germline CDR1 and CDR2: LNHDA and SQIVND (reference sequence). The CDR3 contains 13 residues. In nucleotides, the CDR3 is TGTGCCAGTAGTATCTTTGACAACACTGAAGCTTTCTTT. It is translated as CASSIFDNTEAFF.